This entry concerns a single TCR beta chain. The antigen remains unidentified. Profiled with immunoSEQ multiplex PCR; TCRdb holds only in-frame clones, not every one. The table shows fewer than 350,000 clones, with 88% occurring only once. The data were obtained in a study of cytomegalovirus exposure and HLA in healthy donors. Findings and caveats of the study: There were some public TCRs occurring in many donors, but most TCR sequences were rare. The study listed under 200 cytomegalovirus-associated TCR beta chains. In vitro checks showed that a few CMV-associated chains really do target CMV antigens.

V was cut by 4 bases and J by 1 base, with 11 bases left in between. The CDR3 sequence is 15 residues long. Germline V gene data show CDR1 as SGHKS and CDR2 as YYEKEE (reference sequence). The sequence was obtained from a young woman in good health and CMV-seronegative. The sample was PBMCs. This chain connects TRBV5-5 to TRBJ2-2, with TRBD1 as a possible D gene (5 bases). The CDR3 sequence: CASSKDRMNTGELFF. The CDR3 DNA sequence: TGTGCCAGCAGCAAAGACAGAATGAACACCGGGGAGCTGTTTTTT.